This TCR beta chain was recorded in a study of a mutant IDH1 vaccine in newly diagnosed glioma. Only in-frame clones appear in the TCRdb table, and some are missing; sequencing was by immunoSEQ multiplex PCR. The repertoire includes tens of thousands of clones, 60% to 80% of them detected once, and approximately 8.3% sits in the top ten. Turning to this clone: The antigen is not known.

CDR1 is LGHNA and CDR2 is YSLEER in the germline V gene. V was pared by 3 bases and J by 2 bases, with 16 bases between. The CDR3 runs to 16 residues. The time point here: week 11, during vaccination. Doses consisted of 300 ug of mutant IDH1 20-mer peptide each, paired with topical imiquimod. Study-level results: Shifts in the top peripheral T cell clonotypes seemed unrelated to pseudoprogression.

The receptor comes from a woman aged 18 to 35 with glioma. Here the sequenced sample was PBMCs, taken from a glioma patient whose treatment included an IDH1 peptide vaccine. The chain recombines TRBV4-3 with TRBJ1-2; D is uncertain. In nucleotides, the CDR3 is TGCGCCAGCAGCCACTCCTTCCGGGAAGTAAACTATGGCTACACCTTC. Protein sequence: CASSHSFREVNYGYTF.